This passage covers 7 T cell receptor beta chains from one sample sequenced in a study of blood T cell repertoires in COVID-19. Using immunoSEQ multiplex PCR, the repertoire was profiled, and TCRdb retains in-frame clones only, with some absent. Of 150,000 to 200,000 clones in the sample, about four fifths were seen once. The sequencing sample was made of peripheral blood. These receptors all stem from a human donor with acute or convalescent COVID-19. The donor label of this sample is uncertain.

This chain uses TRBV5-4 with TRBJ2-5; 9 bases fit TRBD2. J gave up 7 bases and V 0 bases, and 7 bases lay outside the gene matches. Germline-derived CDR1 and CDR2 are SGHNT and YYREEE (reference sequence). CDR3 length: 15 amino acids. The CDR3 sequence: CASSLARGGIRTQYF. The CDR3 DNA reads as TGTGCCAGCAGCTTGGCGCGGGGGGGCATAAGGACCCAGTACTTC.

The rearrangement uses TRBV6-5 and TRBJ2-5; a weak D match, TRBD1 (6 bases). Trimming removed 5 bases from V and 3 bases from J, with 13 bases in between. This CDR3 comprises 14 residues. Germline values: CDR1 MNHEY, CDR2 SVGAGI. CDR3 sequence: CASSPRTAKETQYF. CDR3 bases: TGTGCCAGCAGTCCGCGGACAGCTAAAGAGACCCAGTACTTC.

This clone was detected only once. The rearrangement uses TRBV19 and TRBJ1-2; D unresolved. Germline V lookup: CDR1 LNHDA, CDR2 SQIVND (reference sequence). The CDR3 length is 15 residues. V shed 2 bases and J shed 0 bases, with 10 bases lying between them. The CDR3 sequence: CASSISRGPNYGYTF. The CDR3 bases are TGTGCCAGTAGTATATCCCGTGGGCCTAACTATGGCTACACCTTC.

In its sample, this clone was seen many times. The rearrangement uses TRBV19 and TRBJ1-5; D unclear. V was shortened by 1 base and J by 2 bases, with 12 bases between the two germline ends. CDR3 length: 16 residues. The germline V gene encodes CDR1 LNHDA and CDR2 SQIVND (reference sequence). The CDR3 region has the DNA TGTGCCAGTAGTATAGGTCGTAGCGGGGGCAATCAGCCCCAGCATTTT. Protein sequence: CASSIGRSGGNQPQHF.

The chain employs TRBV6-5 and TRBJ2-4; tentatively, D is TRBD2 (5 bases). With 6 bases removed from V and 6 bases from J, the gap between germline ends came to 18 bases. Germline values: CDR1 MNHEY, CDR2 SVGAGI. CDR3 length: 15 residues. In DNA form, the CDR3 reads TGTGCCAGCAGGCGACGGACGGGTGAGGGAAACATTCAGTACTTC. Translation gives CASRRRTGEGNIQYF.

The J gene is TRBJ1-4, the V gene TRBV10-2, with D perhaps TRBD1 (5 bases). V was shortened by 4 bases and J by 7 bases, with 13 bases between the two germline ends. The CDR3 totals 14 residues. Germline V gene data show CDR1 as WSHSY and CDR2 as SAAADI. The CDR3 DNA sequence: TGCGCCAGCAGTGCAAACGGAGGGGCTGAAAAACTGTTTTTT. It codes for CASSANGGAEKLFF.

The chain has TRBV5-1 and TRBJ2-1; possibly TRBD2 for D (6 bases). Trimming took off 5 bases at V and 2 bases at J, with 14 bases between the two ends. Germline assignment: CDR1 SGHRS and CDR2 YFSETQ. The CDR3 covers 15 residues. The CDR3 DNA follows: TGCGCCAGCAGTTTGCAGGGAGGTACCTACAATGAGCAGTTCTTC. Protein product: CASSLQGGTYNEQFF.